These 29 T cell receptor beta chains share one sample of origin, sequenced in a study of T cell responses to AZD1222 COVID-19 vaccine. TCRdb's table, derived via immunoSEQ multiplex PCR, lists solely in-frame clones and lacks some. Of 150,000 to 200,000 clones in the sample, about 90% were seen once. The specimen was peripheral blood, collected on day 0 of MenACWY control vaccination. These receptors came from an adult in good health.

The V call is TRBV5-6, the J call TRBJ2-1; 8 bases line up with TRBD2. J lost 5 bases, V lost 2 bases, and 6 bases had no gene match. This CDR3 region has 15 residues. CDR1 and CDR2 (germline): SGHDT, YYEEEE. Here the CDR3 reads CASSFGTSKNNEQFF. In nucleotides, the CDR3 is TGTGCCAGCAGCTTCGGGACTAGTAAAAACAATGAGCAGTTCTTC.

The V gene is TRBV28, the J gene TRBJ2-7, with 10 nucleotides matching TRBD1. The ends lost 7 bases at V and 7 bases at J; junction bases unmatched: 13. CDR3 length: 15 residues. CDR1 is MDHEN, CDR2 SYDVKM, per germline. The CDR3 DNA follows: TGTGCCAGCACTCTTTTTGACAGGGGGCGCGGAGAGCAGTACTTC. This gives the protein CASTLFDRGRGEQYF.

V gene TRBV28 combines with J gene TRBJ2-7, with 9 positions matching TRBD1. The CDR3 has 15 residues. Germline lookup yields CDR1 MDHEN and CDR2 SYDVKM. The V and J ends lost 6 bases and 2 bases, in that order; junction bases with no gene match: 8. CDR3 DNA: TGTGCCAGCAGGCGTCAGGACAGGGGACCCTACGAGCAGTACTTC. It translates to CASRRQDRGPYEQYF.

The chain carries TRBV9 and TRBJ2-7; no definite D call. Germline CDR1 reads SGDLS; CDR2 reads YYNGEE. V was cut by 2 bases and J by 3 bases, with 9 bases left in between. There are 13 residues in the CDR3. The CDR3 loop reads CASSVRPGYEQYF. Written as DNA, the CDR3 is TGTGCCAGCAGCGTTCGGCCCGGCTACGAGCAGTACTTC.

This clone was counted once. The rearrangement joins TRBV2 to TRBJ2-2; D is uncertain. Germline lookup yields CDR1 SNHLY and CDR2 FYNNEI. The CDR3 has 15 amino acids. V was trimmed by 6 bases and J by 4 bases, leaving 15 bases between them. The CDR3 DNA sequence: TGTGCCAGCAGGCCGGACCGACCCGGCACCGGGGAGCTGTTTTTT. Amino acid sequence: CASRPDRPGTGELFF.

The J gene is TRBJ1-4, the V gene TRBV28, with TRBD1 matching over 9 bases. J gave up 7 bases and V 6 bases, and 18 bases lay outside the gene matches. The CDR3 is made up of 18 amino acids. Germline values: CDR1 MDHEN, CDR2 SYDVKM. The DNA of the CDR3 is TGTGCCAGCAGCACTAACCTACCCTTACAGGGGGCGGGTGAAAAACTGTTTTTT. Amino acid sequence: CASSTNLPLQGAGEKLFF.

J is TRBJ1-2 and V is TRBV5-4; D is uncertain. The CDR3 loop spans 13 amino acids. Germline V gene sequence: CDR1 SGHNT, CDR2 YYREEE (reference sequence). Trimming took off 2 bases at V and 3 bases at J, with 8 bases between the two ends. This CDR3 reads CASSFGGDYGYTF. The CDR3 nucleotides are TGTGCCAGCAGCTTTGGAGGAGACTATGGCTACACCTTC.

The chain combines TRBV6-1 with TRBJ1-5; D gene ambiguous. Germline CDR1 and CDR2: MNHNS and SASEGT. The CDR3 contains 15 residues. The V end lost 2 bases, the J end lost 0 bases, and 8 bases lay between the germline ends. The CDR3: CASSESSYSNQPQHF. DNA of the CDR3: TGTGCCAGCAGTGAATCCAGCTATAGCAATCAGCCCCAGCATTTT.

The chain couples TRBV5-6 to TRBJ1-3; D remains ambiguous. Germline loops: CDR1 SGHDT, CDR2 YYEEEE. The CDR3 contains 13 residues. V was trimmed by 3 bases and J by 4 bases, leaving 8 bases between them. In DNA form, the CDR3 reads TGTGCCAGCAGCTCGATTTCCGGAAACACCATATATTTT. This codes for CASSSISGNTIYF.

V is TRBV7-2 and J is TRBJ1-2; no clear D gene. The CDR3 is 14 amino acids. Trimming removed 1 base at V and 0 bases at J, with 6 bases between. Looked up from germline, CDR1 is SGHTA and CDR2 is FQGNSA. This CDR3 reads CASSLEGPNYGYTF. As DNA, the CDR3 is TGTGCCAGCAGCTTAGAAGGGCCTAACTATGGCTACACCTTC.

This clone has a single count. The chain is built from TRBV15 and TRBJ2-3; tentative D call: TRBD2 (6 bases). CDR3 length equals 13 residues. V lost 8 bases and J 2 bases, leaving 11 bases between the germline ends. CDR1 and CDR2 from the germline V gene are LNHNV and YYDKDF (reference sequence). The chain's CDR3 is CATSSGLTDTQYF. The CDR3 coding sequence is TGTGCCACCTCGAGCGGGCTCACAGATACGCAGTATTTT.

A single count supports this clone. V and J are TRBV19 and TRBJ2-5; no clear D. V lost 5 bases to trimming and J lost 0 bases, with 10 bases between them. Germline CDR1 is LNHDA and CDR2 is SQIVND (reference sequence). The CDR3 spans 14 residues. The CDR3 DNA sequence: TGTGCCAGTAGTTCAAGGTCGTACCAAGAGACCCAGTACTTC. Encoded protein: CASSSRSYQETQYF.

The V gene is TRBV28, the J gene TRBJ1-5; unclear D gene. Germline V lookup: CDR1 MDHEN, CDR2 SYDVKM. V shed 3 bases and J shed 5 bases, with 20 bases lying between them. The CDR3 sequence is 17 residues long. CDR3 region: CASSFRVPIPIHQPQHF. CDR3 nucleotide sequence: TGTGCCAGCAGTTTCCGGGTCCCAATACCGATCCATCAGCCCCAGCATTTT.

A few counts support this clone. The rearrangement links TRBV6-4 to TRBJ1-6; no clear D gene. Germline values: CDR1 MRHNA, CDR2 SNTAGT. This CDR3 is built from 15 residues. V was trimmed by 0 bases and J by 7 bases, leaving 10 bases between them. The CDR3 sequence is CASSDSAGRNSPLHF. The CDR3, as DNA: TGTGCCAGCAGTGACTCGGCGGGGAGGAATTCACCCCTCCACTTT.

This chain connects TRBV6-5 to TRBJ1-1; D call uncertain. The V gene lost 7 bases and the J gene lost 1 base, with 10 bases spanning the gap. Germline-derived CDR1 and CDR2 are MNHEY and SVGAGI. This CDR3 is built from 13 residues. CDR3 region: CASTPPGNTEAFF. The CDR3 nucleotides read TGTGCCAGCACCCCACCGGGGAACACTGAAGCTTTCTTT.

The chain uses TRBV6-1 and TRBJ2-7; 12 bases match TRBD2. The germline V gene encodes CDR1 MNHNS and CDR2 SASEGT. The J segment lost 0 bases and the V segment lost 4 bases, leaving 4 bases of the junction unmatched. The CDR3 spans 16 residues. This chain's CDR3 is CASSGVTSGSSYEQYF. CDR3 sequence (DNA): TGTGCCAGCAGTGGTGTGACTAGCGGGAGCTCCTACGAGCAGTACTTC.

The CDR3 reads CASSSQGADTQYF. CDR3 nucleotides: TGTGCCAGCAGCTCACAGGGGGCAGATACGCAGTATTTT. The chain has TRBV7-2 and TRBJ2-3; 8 nucleotides agree with TRBD1. CDR3 length equals 13 residues. The V gene's germline CDR1 is SGHTA and CDR2 FQGNSA. The J segment lost 4 bases and the V segment lost 4 bases, leaving 1 base of the junction unmatched.

In its sample, this clone was seen once. V is TRBV28 and J is TRBJ1-3, with 7 positions matching TRBD1. J was trimmed by 1 base and V by 8 bases; bases with no gene match: 5. The CDR3 is 14 residues long. CDR1 is MDHEN, CDR2 SYDVKM, per germline. CDR3 sequence (DNA): TGTGCCAGCCGATCGACAGGGTCTGGAAACACCATATATTTT. It encodes CASRSTGSGNTIYF.

The genes are TRBV14 and TRBJ2-5; D is perhaps TRBD2 (6 bases). The CDR3 covers 14 residues. Germline assignment: CDR1 SGHDN and CDR2 FVKESK. The V end was cut by 0 bases, the J end by 4 bases, with 9 bases between. CDR3: CASSQEDYGETQYF. DNA for the CDR3: TGTGCCAGCAGCCAAGAGGACTATGGAGAGACCCAGTACTTC. Full variable domain (missing parts from reference TRBV14 and TRBJ2-5): EAGVTQFPSHSVIEKGQTVTLRCDPISGHDNLYWYRRVMGKEIKFLLHFVKESKQDESGMPNNRFLAERTGGTYSTLKVQPAELEDSGVYFCASSQEDYGETQYFGPGTRLLVL.

This clone was observed a single time. This chain connects TRBV4-2 to TRBJ1-3; D gene unclear. Germline V CDR1 and CDR2: LGHNA, YNFKEQ. Trimming stripped 0 bases from V and 5 bases from J, with 14 bases between. The CDR3 runs 16 residues. CDR3 residues: CASSQEFRGVRNTIYF. The CDR3 DNA sequence: TGTGCCAGCAGCCAAGAATTTCGGGGTGTAAGAAACACCATATATTTT.

This clone was seen a single time. The chain recombines TRBV27 with TRBJ2-3; D call uncertain. Germline V gene sequence: CDR1 MNHEY, CDR2 SMNVEV (reference sequence). V was clipped by 7 bases and J by 6 bases, with 8 bases between them. The CDR3 extends over 11 amino acids. The CDR3 is CASIGADTQYF. In DNA, the CDR3 is TGTGCCAGCATAGGAGCGGATACGCAGTATTTT.

The chain is built from TRBV3-1 (or the pseudogene TRBV3-2) and TRBJ2-7, with TRBD2 matching 8 bases. The CDR3 contains 16 residues. The V segment lost 0 bases and the J segment 3 bases; nucleotides outside the gene matches: 7. Germline-derived CDR1 and CDR2 are LGHDT and YNNKEL (reference sequence). The CDR3 coding sequence is TGTGCCAGCAGCCAAGATAAGCGGGGGAGGCGCTACGAGCAGTACTTC. Translation: CASSQDKRGRRYEQYF.

This clone was found a few times. The chain carries TRBV11-2 and TRBJ2-7; weak D call: TRBD1 (6 bases). CDR1 is SGHAT, CDR2 FQNNGV, per germline. The length of the CDR3 is 16 residues. The V gene lost 4 bases and the J gene lost 2 bases, with 18 bases spanning the gap. CDR3 amino acids: CASSYYPQGTPYEQYF. CDR3 sequence (DNA): TGTGCCAGCAGCTATTACCCTCAGGGGACCCCCTACGAGCAGTACTTC.

The V gene is TRBV28, the J gene TRBJ2-7; tentative D call: TRBD2 (6 bases). Germline V gene data show CDR1 as MDHEN and CDR2 as SYDVKM. Trimming shortened V by 6 bases and J by 2 bases, and 17 bases separated the two germline ends. The CDR3 covers 15 residues. The CDR3 coding sequence is TGTGCCAGCAGGCCCTCAGCGGGTATCCCCTACGAGCAGTACTTC. As protein: CASRPSAGIPYEQYF.

The chain uses TRBV7-6 and TRBJ2-1; 11 nucleotides align to TRBD2. This CDR3 has 15 residues. CDR1 and CDR2 (germline): SGHVS, FNYEAQ. V was clipped by 1 base and J by 5 bases; unmatched bases: 1. CDR3 region: CASSLGSGGDNEQFF. The CDR3 DNA is TGTGCCAGCAGCTTAGGTAGCGGGGGGGACAATGAGCAGTTCTTC.

This clone was observed a single time. The V call is TRBV29-1, the J call TRBJ2-7; 10 bases align to TRBD1. The CDR3 extends over 12 amino acids. Germline V lookup: CDR1 SQVTM, CDR2 ANQGSEA. V was clipped by 6 bases and J by 5 bases; unmatched bases: 4. In DNA form, the CDR3 reads TGCAGCGTCGCCGGGACAGGGGACGAGCAGTACTTC. Protein sequence: CSVAGTGDEQYF.

This clone has a single count. The chain carries TRBV19 and TRBJ2-2; D possibly corresponds to TRBD2 (6 bases). The V gene lost 4 bases and the J gene lost 5 bases, with 14 bases spanning the gap. Germline CDR1 reads LNHDA; CDR2 reads SQIVND (reference sequence). The CDR3 is 15 residues long. The chain's CDR3 is CASSTPGGRTGELFF. The CDR3 coding sequence is TGTGCCAGTAGTACCCCTGGGGGGAGGACCGGGGAGCTGTTTTTT.

The chain joins TRBV30 to TRBJ2-2; 8 nucleotides match TRBD2. J gave up 1 base and V 3 bases, and 1 base lay outside the gene matches. The V gene's germline CDR1 is GTSNPN and CDR2 SVGIG (reference sequence). The CDR3 totals 14 residues. In DNA, the CDR3 is TGTGCCTGGAGAACTAGCGGGAACACCGGGGAGCTGTTTTTT. It codes for CAWRTSGNTGELFF.

The CDR3 is CASSFAIKIDLAKNIQYF. The DNA for the CDR3 is TGTGCCAGCAGTTTCGCAATCAAAATAGACCTAGCCAAAAACATTCAGTACTTC. V usage is TRBV28 and J usage is TRBJ2-4; D ambiguous. CDR3 length: 18 amino acids. The V end lost 3 bases, the J end lost 0 bases, and 18 bases lay between the germline ends. Germline V CDR1 and CDR2: MDHEN, SYDVKM. The full variable domain, rest sourced from reference TRBV28 and TRBJ2-4, is DVKVTQSSRYLVKRTGEKVFLECVQDMDHENMFWYRQDPGLGLRLIYFSYDVKMKEKGDIPEGYSVSREKKERFSLILESASTNQTSMYLCASSFAIKIDLAKNIQYFGAGTRLSVL.